This paragraph reports one TCR beta chain. Its cognate antigen is unknown. Data came from immunoSEQ multiplex PCR; TCRdb stores just in-frame clones and leaves some out. The sample contains approximately 280,000 clones, less than 85% of which appear only once. The data derive from a study of cytotoxic CD8 clonotypes in ibrutinib-treated CLL. Study details: Complete response was seen in 2 patients and partial in some 25; 12 progressed and roughly 15 stayed remitted after a median around 68 months. Sample averages reached 255,043 productive templates and 94,082 productive rearrangements. The study, taken as a whole, reports: Stable or contracted on treatment, public clonotypes were also uncommon.

The CDR3 is 14 residues long. Germline assignment: CDR1 SEHNR and CDR2 FQNEAQ (reference sequence). V shed 4 bases, J shed 7 bases, and the junction held 7 bases outside the gene matches. The TCR sequence derives from a human donor with chronic lymphocytic leukemia. This chain joins TRBV7-9 and TRBJ2-1, with 7 bases aligning to TRBD2. The sequenced sample was PBMCs, obtained at disease progression, from a patient treated with ibrutinib. The CDR3 DNA reads TGTGCCAGCAGCTACGGGACTATTCGGAATGAGCAGTTCTTC. It specifies CASSYGTIRNEQFF.